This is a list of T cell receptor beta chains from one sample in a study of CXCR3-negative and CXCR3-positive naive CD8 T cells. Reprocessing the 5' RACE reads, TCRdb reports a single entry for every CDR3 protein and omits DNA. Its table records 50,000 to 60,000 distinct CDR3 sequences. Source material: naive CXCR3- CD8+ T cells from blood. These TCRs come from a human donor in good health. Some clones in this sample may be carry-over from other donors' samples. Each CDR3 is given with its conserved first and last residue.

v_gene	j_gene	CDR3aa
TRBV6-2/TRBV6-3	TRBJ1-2	CASSYWASQGGDYGYTF
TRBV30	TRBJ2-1	CAWGVLVGSYNEQFF
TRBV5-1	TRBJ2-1	CASSPTGTLSNEQFF
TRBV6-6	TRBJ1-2	CASSLSGSGNNYGYTF
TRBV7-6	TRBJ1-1	CATSLTENTEAFF
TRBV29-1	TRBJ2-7	CSVELGASTYEQYF
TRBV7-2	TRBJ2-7	CASSFDPYYEQYF
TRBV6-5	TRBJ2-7	CASSLSFQRTASYEQYF
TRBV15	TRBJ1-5	CATSRGDIRHF
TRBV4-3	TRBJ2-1	CASSRTTEGPYNEQFF
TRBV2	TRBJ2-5	CASSRYRDNQETQYF
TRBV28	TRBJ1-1	CASSLFSWSVNTEAFF
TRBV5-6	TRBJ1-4	CASSLMGNEKLFF
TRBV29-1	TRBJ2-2	CSVEHTGELFF
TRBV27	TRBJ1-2	CASWNRDNYGYTF
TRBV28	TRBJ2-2	CASSLGLFSTGELFF
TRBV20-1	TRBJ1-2	CSARAEFGQGALDYGYTF
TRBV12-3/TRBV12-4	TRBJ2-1	CASTQLAGGYNEQFF
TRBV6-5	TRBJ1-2	CASSYGYSSTGGYTF
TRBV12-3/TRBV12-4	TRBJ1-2	CASRPGFYGYTF
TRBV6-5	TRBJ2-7	CASSQGPGGYEQYF
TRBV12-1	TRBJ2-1	CASRRTGDLYNEQFF
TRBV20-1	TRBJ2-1	CRAESSYNEQFF
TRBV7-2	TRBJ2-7	CASSSQTYEQYF
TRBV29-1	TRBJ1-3	CSVEGTLGSGNTIYF
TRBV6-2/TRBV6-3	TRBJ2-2	CASSPNRGRNTGELFF
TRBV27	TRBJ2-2	CASSFLTGEHTGELFF
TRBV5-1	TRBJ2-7	CASSLSGIDYEQYF